This passage covers 32 T cell receptor beta chains from one sample sequenced in a study of cytomegalovirus exposure and HLA in healthy donors. This PCR relied on a set of 60 Vbeta primers and 13 Jbeta primers. Libraries were prepared by immunoSEQ multiplex PCR; TCRdb keeps only in-frame clonotypes and omits some of them. This table holds fewer than 200,000 clones, 75% to 90% found once. The source material was PBMCs. The source of these receptors is a woman between 45 and 60 years old in good health and CMV-seropositive.

V is TRBV13 and J is TRBJ2-7; tentative D call: TRBD2 (6 bases). V lost 4 bases and J lost 7, with 11 bases in between. The CDR3 runs to 12 residues. CDR1 is PRHDT, CDR2 FYEKMQ, per germline (reference sequence). As DNA, the CDR3 is TGTGCCAGCAGCTGGGGACTGAGGGAGCAGTACTTC. It translates to CASSWGLREQYF.

V is TRBV18 and J is TRBJ1-1; D uncertain. Trimming removed 3 bases from V and 3 bases from J, with 14 bases in between. The CDR3 totals 15 residues. CDR1 is KGHSH, CDR2 LQKENI, per germline. CDR3 amino acids: CASSPKRELDTEAFF. The CDR3 bases are TGTGCCAGCTCACCCAAAAGGGAGTTGGACACTGAAGCTTTCTTT.

V gene TRBV7-2 combines with J gene TRBJ2-6; tentatively, D is TRBD1 (6 bases). CDR3 length: 16 residues. V lost 0 bases to trimming and J lost 2 bases, with 8 bases between them. The germline V gene encodes CDR1 SGHTA and CDR2 FQGNSA. The CDR3 is CASSLAAGAGANVLTF. CDR3 DNA sequence: TGTGCCAGCAGCTTAGCGGCAGGGGCTGGGGCCAACGTCCTGACTTTC.

The gene calls are TRBV27 and TRBJ2-2; D is uncertain. The germline gives CDR1 MNHEY, CDR2 SMNVEV (reference sequence). This CDR3 is built from 16 residues. The V end was cut by 0 bases, the J end by 4 bases, with 12 bases between. Written as DNA, the CDR3 is TGTGCCAGCAGTTTATCGCCAGGTCCGGCCACCGGGGAGCTGTTTTTT. It codes for CASSLSPGPATGELFF.

The chain combines TRBV10-3 with TRBJ2-5, with 8 bases lining up with TRBD2. The CDR3 sequence is 12 residues long. Germline CDR1 reads ENHRY; CDR2 reads SYGVKD. As DNA, the CDR3 is TGTGCTAGCGGGGAGATCCAAGAGACCCAGTACTTC. The encoded protein is CASGEIQETQYF.

This clone occurred a few times. V usage is TRBV19 and J usage is TRBJ1-5; 9 positions match TRBD1. CDR1 LNHDA and CDR2 SQIVND come from the germline V gene (reference sequence). The CDR3 consists of 17 residues. J lost 1 base, V lost 4 bases, and 8 bases had no gene match. The CDR3, as DNA: TGTGCCAGTAGTACGACAGGGGGGTCGGGAAGCAATCAGCCCCAGCATTTT. Translating gives CASSTTGGSGSNQPQHF. The variable domain in full, with the rest retrieved from reference TRBV19 and TRBJ1-5, is DGGITQSPKYLFRKEGQNVTLSCEQNLNHDAMYWYRQDPGQGLRLIYYSQIVNDFQKGDIAEGYSVSREKKESFPLTVTSAQKNPTAFYLCASSTTGGSGSNQPQHFGDGTRLSIL.

The chain has TRBV19 and TRBJ2-7; 11 nucleotides align to TRBD1. V shed 6 bases and J 7 bases; nucleotides not matched to a gene: 8. CDR1 and CDR2 from the germline V gene are LNHDA and SQIVND (reference sequence). The CDR3 spans 14 residues. CDR3 nucleotide sequence: TGTGCCAGTAGCAGGACAGGGGGCTATAGTGAGCAGTACTTC. Protein product: CASSRTGGYSEQYF. The full variable domain, with the rest looked up from reference TRBV19 and TRBJ2-7, is DGGITQSPKYLFRKEGQNVTLSCEQNLNHDAMYWYRQDPGQGLRLIYYSQIVNDFQKGDIAEGYSVSREKKESFPLTVTSAQKNPTAFYLCASSRTGGYSEQYFGPGTRLTVT.

The genes are TRBV2 and TRBJ2-2, with D possibly being TRBD2 (6 bases). CDR3 length equals 16 residues. V lost 3 bases to trimming and J lost 3 bases, with 14 bases between them. Germline CDR1 and CDR2: SNHLY and FYNNEI. CDR3 coding DNA: TGTGCCAGCAGTGATCTGGCCCGGGGGTACACCGGGGAGCTGTTTTTT. Its translation: CASSDLARGYTGELFF.

The chain employs TRBV19 and TRBJ1-2; 10 nucleotides line up with TRBD1. The trim removed 1 base at V and 7 bases at J, leaving 6 bases unmatched. The germline gives CDR1 LNHDA, CDR2 SQIVND (reference sequence). The CDR3 consists of 15 residues. The DNA for the CDR3 is TGTGCCAGTAGTATAGGGACAGGGGGATGGCGTGGCTACACCTTC. Its protein product is CASSIGTGGWRGYTF.

The V call is TRBV11-2, the J call TRBJ2-5; TRBD2 matches 10 bases. The CDR3 totals 18 residues. V shed 0 bases and J 6 bases; nucleotides not matched to a gene: 13. Germline CDR1 is SGHAT and CDR2 is FQNNGV. CDR3 in amino acids: CASSLDKRGGHILKTQYF. CDR3 bases: TGTGCCAGCAGCTTAGATAAGCGGGGGGGCCATATTCTAAAGACCCAGTACTTC.

This rearrangement joins TRBV11-1 to TRBJ2-1; 9 bases align to TRBD1. CDR1 and CDR2 from the germline V gene are SGHAT and FQDESV (reference sequence). V shed 7 bases and J 3 bases; nucleotides not matched to a gene: 16. This CDR3 comprises 18 residues. The chain's CDR3 is CASTYGGRTGGYYNEQFF. The CDR3 nucleotides read TGTGCCAGCACCTATGGGGGGCGAACAGGGGGCTACTACAATGAGCAGTTCTTC.

V usage is TRBV4-3 and J usage is TRBJ1-2, with D perhaps TRBD1 (6 bases). Germline CDR1 and CDR2: LGHNA and YSLEER. Trimming removed 0 bases at V and 0 bases at J, with 17 bases between. This CDR3 has 18 amino acids. CDR3 DNA sequence: TGCGCCAGCAGCCAAGATCCCTCCCCGACAGGTGCTAACTATGGCTACACCTTC. Its translation: CASSQDPSPTGANYGYTF.

The chain uses TRBV28 and TRBJ1-1; no reliable D call. V gave up 2 bases and J gave up 1 base, with 5 bases separating them. Germline V CDR1 and CDR2: MDHEN, SYDVKM. There are 13 residues in the CDR3. The DNA for the CDR3 is TGTGCCAGCAGTTTAATACAGAACACTGAAGCTTTCTTT. Its translation is CASSLIQNTEAFF. The complete variable domain, with remaining parts taken from reference TRBV28 and TRBJ1-1, reads DVKVTQSSRYLVKRTGEKVFLECVQDMDHENMFWYRQDPGLGLRLIYFSYDVKMKEKGDIPEGYSVSREKKERFSLILESASTNQTSMYLCASSLIQNTEAFFGQGTRLTVV.

The chain links TRBV5-1 to TRBJ2-2, with D perhaps TRBD2 (5 bases). The germline CDR1 and CDR2 sequences are SGHRS and YFSETQ. The CDR3 sequence is 14 residues long. Trimming removed 4 bases from V and 7 bases from J, with 14 bases in between. CDR3 bases: TGCGCCAGCAGCAAACGGACTGATCGCGGGGAGCTGTTTTTT. This gives the protein CASSKRTDRGELFF.

This chain links TRBV7-9 with TRBJ2-7, with 8 positions matching TRBD1. This CDR3 contains 14 residues. The junction had 6 bases not matched to a gene; V was cut back by 5 bases and J by 3 bases. Germline V gene lookup returns CDR1 SEHNR and CDR2 FQNEAQ (reference sequence). CDR3 loop: CASSIGQGGYEQYF. CDR3 DNA: TGTGCCAGCAGCATTGGACAGGGAGGCTACGAGCAGTACTTC.

The J gene is TRBJ1-6, the V gene TRBV7-8; D call uncertain. Trimming shortened V by 0 bases and J by 7 bases, and 10 bases separated the two germline ends. The length of the CDR3 is 15 residues. Germline CDR1 SGHVS, CDR2 FQNEAQ. The CDR3 sequence: CASSLARAENSPLHF. The CDR3 DNA reads TGTGCCAGCAGCTTAGCGCGGGCAGAGAATTCACCCCTCCACTTT.

This clone appeared once. J is TRBJ2-2 and V is TRBV9; TRBD2 is a possible D gene (6 bases). V dropped 2 bases and J dropped 0 bases, with 14 bases sitting between them. The CDR3 has 17 amino acids. Germline lookup yields CDR1 SGDLS and CDR2 YYNGEE. This CDR3 is CASSVKEGGTNTGELFF. In nucleotides, the CDR3 is TGTGCCAGCAGCGTTAAGGAAGGCGGGACGAACACCGGGGAGCTGTTTTTT.

The chain employs TRBV7-9 and TRBJ1-6, with a tentative D call TRBD1 (5 bases). Germline lookup yields CDR1 SEHNR and CDR2 FQNEAQ (reference sequence). V was clipped by 1 base and J by 9 bases, with 13 bases between them. The CDR3 contains 15 residues. The CDR3 spells CASSLERRQGSPLHF. The CDR3, as DNA: TGTGCCAGCAGCTTAGAACGGCGTCAGGGTTCACCCCTCCACTTT.

The chain recombines TRBV6-1 with TRBJ2-2; D may be TRBD2 (6 bases). The germline gives CDR1 MNHNS, CDR2 SASEGT. The CDR3 has 15 residues. V lost 5 bases, J lost 3 bases, and 13 bases lay in between. This CDR3 is CASSRSGLDTGELFF. CDR3 nucleotide sequence: TGTGCCAGCAGTCGGAGCGGGTTGGACACCGGGGAGCTGTTTTTT.

The rearrangement uses TRBV7-2 and TRBJ1-2; D is ambiguous. The germline CDR1 and CDR2 sequences are SGHTA and FQGNSA. The CDR3 is 14 amino acids. Trimming left V 2 bases short and J 0 bases short, with 7 bases between. CDR3 amino acids: CASSLNAANYGYTF. For the CDR3, the DNA is TGTGCCAGCAGCTTAAATGCAGCTAACTATGGCTACACCTTC.

This chain links TRBV7-2 with TRBJ2-3; D is unresolved. The CDR3 totals 12 residues. CDR1 SGHTA and CDR2 FQGNSA come from the germline V gene. Trimming removed 5 bases at V and 3 bases at J, with 6 bases between. The CDR3 here is CASSPGTDTQYF. Written as DNA, the CDR3 is TGTGCCAGCAGCCCCGGGACAGATACGCAGTATTTT.

This clone turned up a few times. The chain has TRBV7-2 and TRBJ2-7; maybe TRBD1 (6 bases). Germline CDR1 SGHTA, CDR2 FQGNSA. V was cut by 1 base and J by 5 bases, with 12 bases left in between. The CDR3 runs to 14 residues. For the CDR3, the DNA is TGTGCCAGCAGCTTAGGCAGGGGTTTTGACGAGCAGTACTTC. This gives the protein CASSLGRGFDEQYF.

The chain is built from TRBV4-3 and TRBJ1-2, with a weak D call TRBD1 (5 bases). Trimming shortened V by 1 base and J by 4 bases, and 10 bases separated the two germline ends. The CDR3 length is 14 residues. CDR1 is LGHNA, CDR2 YSLEER, per germline. CDR3 nucleotide sequence: TGCGCCAGCAGCCAAGGCGGGACTTTCTATGGCTACACCTTC. Protein: CASSQGGTFYGYTF.

This clone was counted only a few times. This chain uses TRBV7-6 with TRBJ1-1, with D perhaps TRBD1 (5 bases). Germline V gives CDR1 SGHVS, CDR2 FNYEAQ. This CDR3 spans 13 amino acids. V dropped 7 bases and J dropped 2 bases, with 11 bases sitting between them. CDR3 amino acids: CASIRELNTEAFF. CDR3 DNA: TGTGCCAGCATCAGGGAACTCAACACTGAAGCTTTCTTT.

This clone showed up just once. This rearrangement joins TRBV7-2 to TRBJ2-1, with TRBD2 matching over 16 bases. The CDR3 is 16 residues long. Germline loops: CDR1 SGHTA, CDR2 FQGNSA. V gave up 4 bases and J gave up 15 bases; unmatched junction bases: 12. The CDR3 bases are TGTGCCAGCAGCTATTCAGGGACTAGCGGGGGGGCCTTCGCGTTCTTC. This encodes CASSYSGTSGGAFAFF. Variable domain in full (rest from reference TRBV7-2 and TRBJ2-1): GAGVSQSPSNKVTEKGKDVELRCDPISGHTALYWYRQSLGQGLEFLIYFQGNSAPDKSGLPSDRFSAERTGGSVSTLTIQRTQQEDSAVYLCASSYSGTSGGAFAFFGPGTRLTVL.

The chain carries TRBV11-1 and TRBJ1-1; D is perhaps TRBD1 (6 bases). V was pared by 1 base and J by 7 bases, with 19 bases between. The CDR3 runs to 16 residues. CDR1 SGHAT and CDR2 FQDESV come from the germline V gene (reference sequence). The CDR3 protein is CASSLERGLGIDEAFF. CDR3 bases: TGTGCCAGCAGCTTAGAGCGGGGGCTGGGGATTGATGAAGCTTTCTTT.

Here the CDR3 DNA reads TGTGCCAGCAGCCTCCCGGACAGGGTGAATTCACCCCTCCACTTT. Its protein product is CASSLPDRVNSPLHF. The chain recombines TRBV7-2 with TRBJ1-6, with TRBD1 matching over 8 bases. J was trimmed by 7 bases and V by 5 bases; bases with no gene match: 7. Germline CDR1 reads SGHTA; CDR2 reads FQGNSA. CDR3 length: 15 residues.

J is TRBJ2-1 and V is TRBV10-2, with D unresolved. Trimming took off 3 bases at V and 5 bases at J, with 5 bases between the two ends. CDR1 WSHSY and CDR2 SAAADI come from the germline V gene. The CDR3 has 12 amino acids. CDR3 nucleotide sequence: TGCGCCAGCAGTGATAATCACAATGAGCAGTTCTTC. Its protein is CASSDNHNEQFF.

This clone has a handful of counts. The gene calls are TRBV19 and TRBJ1-2, with D possibly TRBD1 on 6 matching bases. The V and J ends lost 1 base and 8 bases respectively, with 14 bases between them. Germline values: CDR1 LNHDA, CDR2 SQIVND (reference sequence). The CDR3 is 14 residues long. The chain's CDR3 is CASSIGRGARGYTF. In DNA, the CDR3 is TGTGCCAGTAGTATAGGACGGGGGGCGCGCGGCTACACCTTC.

The table lists this clone with a count of one. This chain uses TRBV7-6 with TRBJ1-1; D unresolved. This CDR3 is 11 amino acids long. CDR1 and CDR2 from the germline V gene are SGHVS and FNYEAQ. The V and J ends lost 4 bases and 11 bases respectively, with 11 bases between them. CDR3 protein: CASSSGETAFF. CDR3 coding DNA: TGTGCCAGCAGCTCCGGGGAAACGGCTTTCTTT.

The gene calls are TRBV6-5 and TRBJ2-2, with 7 positions matching TRBD1. CDR3 length: 15 residues. V was clipped by 6 bases and J by 1 base; unmatched bases: 5. Germline V gene data show CDR1 as MNHEY and CDR2 as SVGAGI. The CDR3 spells CASRLQGLNTGELFF. The CDR3, as DNA: TGTGCCAGCAGGCTACAGGGGCTGAACACCGGGGAGCTGTTTTTT.

Only one count was recorded for this clone. CDR3 nucleotides: TGTGCCAGTTCCGGGACAGGGGCCCCCAATGAGCAGTTCTTC. It codes for CASSGTGAPNEQFF. J is TRBJ2-1 and V is TRBV19, with 10 bases aligning to TRBD1. Trimming took 8 bases from V and 6 from J; bases not matched to a gene: 7. In germline, CDR1 is LNHDA, CDR2 SQIVND (reference sequence). This CDR3 region has 14 residues. Looking up the rest from reference TRBV19 and TRBJ2-1 gives the full variable domain: DGGITQSPKYLFRKEGQNVTLSCEQNLNHDAMYWYRQDPGQGLRLIYYSQIVNDFQKGDIAEGYSVSREKKESFPLTVTSAQKNPTAFYLCASSGTGAPNEQFFGPGTRLTVL.